A selection of T cell receptor beta chains follows, all from one sample in a study of T cell repertoires in breast cancer. TCRdb fed the emulsion pairing reads into MiXCR, producing one record per CDR3 protein. In the table there are roughly 38,000 distinct CDR3 sequences, under 50% of which are singletons. Sequencing used CD8+ T cells. These receptors were taken from a pool of human donors with breast cancer or a healthy control (not recorded which). CDR3s include the opening cysteine and the closing phenylalanine or tryptophan. The order of the fields is CDR3 length, V gene, J gene, CDR3 protein.

>16|TRBV19|TRBJ2-3
CASSIGVAAVSDTQYF
>14|TRBV27|TRBJ1-6
CASSLGQGYSPLHF
>15|TRBV19|TRBJ2-7
CASSTGRLSSYEQYF
>10|TRBV28|TRBJ1-1
CATFGGVAFF
>14|TRBV7-8|TRBJ1-1
CASSLAGMGTEAFF
>13|TRBV20-1|TRBJ2-3
CSATDRSTDTQYF
>13|TRBV18|TRBJ2-3
CASSPLSEDTQYF
>14|TRBV20-1|TRBJ1-4
CSAGGGRSNEKLFF
>16|TRBV7-3|TRBJ1-2
CASSSTGDMPPYGYTF
>14|TRBV20-1|TRBJ2-7
CSASLGGSAYEQYF